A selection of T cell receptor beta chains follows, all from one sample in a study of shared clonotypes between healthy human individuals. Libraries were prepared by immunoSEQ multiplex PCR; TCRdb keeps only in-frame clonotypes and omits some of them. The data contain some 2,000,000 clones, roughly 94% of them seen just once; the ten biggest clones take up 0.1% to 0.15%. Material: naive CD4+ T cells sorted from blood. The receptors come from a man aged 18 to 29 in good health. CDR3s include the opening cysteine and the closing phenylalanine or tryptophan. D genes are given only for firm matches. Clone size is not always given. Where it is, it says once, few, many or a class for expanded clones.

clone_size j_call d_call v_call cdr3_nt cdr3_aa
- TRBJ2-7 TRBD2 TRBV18 TGTGCCAGCTCACCACCGGGGGAGGGACAGTACTTC CASSPPGEGQYF
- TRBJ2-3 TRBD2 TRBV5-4 TGTGCCAGCAGTTTCGGACTAGCGGGAGAGGGGGATACGCAGTATTTT CASSFGLAGEGDTQYF
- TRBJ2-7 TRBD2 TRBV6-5 TGTGCCAGCAGTCCGCTTTCGGGAGGGCGATACGAGCAGTACTTC CASSPLSGGRYEQYF
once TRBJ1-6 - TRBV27 TGTGCCAGCTCCTTCCAATTTTCACCCCTCCACTTT CASSFQFSPLHF
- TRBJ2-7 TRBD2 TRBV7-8 TGTGCCAGCAGAGAGACTAGCGGATCTTCCTACGAGCAGTACTTC CASRETSGSSYEQYF
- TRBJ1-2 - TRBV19 TGTGCCAGTAGTGTCGGACGGAGCTATGGCTACACCTTC CASSVGRSYGYTF
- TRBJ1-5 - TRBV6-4 TGTGCCAGCAGTGACTCCGTGACAGGCTTCAATCAGCCCCAGCATTTT CASSDSVTGFNQPQHF
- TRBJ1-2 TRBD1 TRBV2 TGTGCCAGCAGTGATCACGATCCTGGACAGGCAAGCTACACCTTC CASSDHDPGQASYTF
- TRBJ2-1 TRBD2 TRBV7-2 TGTGCCAGCAGCTTAGCGGGAGGGCCCTACAATGAGCAGTTCTTC CASSLAGGPYNEQFF
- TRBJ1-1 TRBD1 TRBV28 TGTGCCAGCAGGGGGTCGGACAGGCTGAGGAGTGAAGCTTTCTTT CASRGSDRLRSEAFF
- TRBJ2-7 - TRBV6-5 TGTGCCAGCAGTTACGGGCGGGTAACAGGATACGAGCAGTACTTC CASSYGRVTGYEQYF
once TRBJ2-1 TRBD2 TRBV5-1 TGCGCCAGCAGCTTGGTTCAGCGGGAGCTCTCAAATGAGCAGTTCTTC CASSLVQRELSNEQFF
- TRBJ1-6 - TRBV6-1 TGTGCCACGCGCCTATGGGAAGAGGGTAATTCACCCCTCCACTTT CATRLWEEGNSPLHF
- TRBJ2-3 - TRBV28 TGTGCCAGCAGCCTCCTCGGCACAGGCTCCACAGATACGCAGTATTTT CASSLLGTGSTDTQYF
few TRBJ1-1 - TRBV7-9 TGTGCCAGCAGCCCACAGGGGAACACTGAAGCTTTCTTT CASSPQGNTEAFF
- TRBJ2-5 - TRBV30 TGTGCCTGGAGTGTAAGCAGGTCGGGAGAGACCCAGTACTTC CAWSVSRSGETQYF
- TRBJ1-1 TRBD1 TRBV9 TGTGCCAGCTCTTCACAGCAGGACAGGGGGCTTGCGAACACTGAAGCTTTCTTT CASSSQQDRGLANTEAFF
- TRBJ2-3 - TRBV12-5 TGTGCTAGTGGCCCCGGAGTGTTTGGGACAGATACGCAGTATTTT CASGPGVFGTDTQYF
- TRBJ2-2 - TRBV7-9 TGTGCCAGCAGCTTAATGCGGCCTTTAGACACCGGGGAGCTGTTTTTT CASSLMRPLDTGELFF
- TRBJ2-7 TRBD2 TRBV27 TGTGCCAGCAGTGCCTCGACTAGCGGGAGGGCCTACGAGCAGTACTTC CASSASTSGRAYEQYF
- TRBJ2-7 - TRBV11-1 TGTGCCAGCAGCTTTGACAGGACCTACGAGCAGTACTTC CASSFDRTYEQYF
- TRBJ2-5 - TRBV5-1 TGCGCCAGCAGCTTCGGACTGAAAGAGACCCAGTACTTC CASSFGLKETQYF
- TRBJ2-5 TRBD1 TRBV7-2 TGTGCCAGCAGCTTATCTGGCAGGGGGATACGGGACGAGACCCAGTACTTC CASSLSGRGIRDETQYF
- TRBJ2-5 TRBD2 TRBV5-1 TGCGCCACCTCCAGCTGGCGGGAGGCCGAGACCCAGTACTTC CATSSWREAETQYF
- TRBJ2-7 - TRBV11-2 TGTGCCAGCAGCTTCGCAGGCGGGCAGGGCGAGCAGTACTTC CASSFAGGQGEQYF
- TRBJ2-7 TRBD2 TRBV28 TGTGCCAGCACTTACCCTCCGGGGGGCGAGCAGTACTTC CASTYPPGGEQYF
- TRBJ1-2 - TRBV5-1 TGCGCCAGCAGCTTGTCGTCGGTCCCCTATGGCTACACCTTC CASSLSSVPYGYTF
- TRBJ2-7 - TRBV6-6 TGTGCCAGCAGTTACTCAGGCAGCGACTACGAGCAGTACTTC CASSYSGSDYEQYF
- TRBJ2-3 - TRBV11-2 TGTGCCAGCAGCTTAGGCCGAGGGGGGGCCGTAGATACGCAGTATTTT CASSLGRGGAVDTQYF
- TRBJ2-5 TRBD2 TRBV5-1 TGCGCCAGCAGCTTGGAGACTAGCGGGGGCCCCCAGTACTTC CASSLETSGGPQYF
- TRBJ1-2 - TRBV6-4 TGTGCCAGCAGTGATGGGAGGGGCTACACCTTC CASSDGRGYTF
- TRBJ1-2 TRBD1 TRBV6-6 TGTGCCAGCAGCCAGGACAGGGTGACTAACTATGGCTACACCTTC CASSQDRVTNYGYTF
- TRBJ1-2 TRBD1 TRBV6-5 TGTGCCAGCAGCCGTGGGGACAGAGCTAACTATGGCTACACCTTC CASSRGDRANYGYTF
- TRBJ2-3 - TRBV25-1 TGTGCCAGCAGTGGCCCTAGGAGCACAGATACGCAGTATTTT CASSGPRSTDTQYF
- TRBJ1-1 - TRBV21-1 TGTGCCCCCCACGGAGACTCTGTATGCACTGAAGCTTTCTTT CAPHGDSVCTEAFF
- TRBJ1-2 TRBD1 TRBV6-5 TGTGCCAGCAGTTTGACAGGGGCCTACTATGGCTACACCTTC CASSLTGAYYGYTF
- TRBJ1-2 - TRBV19 TGTGCCAGTAGTATAGGCTTGACCTATGGCTACACCTTC CASSIGLTYGYTF
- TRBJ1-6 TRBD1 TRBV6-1 TGTGCCAGCAGTGACCATACAGGGGACCGGGCACCCCTCCACTTT CASSDHTGDRAPLHF
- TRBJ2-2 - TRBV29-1 TGCAGCGGGAAGGACACCGGGACTGATTTTGGGGAGCTGTTTTTT CSGKDTGTDFGELFF
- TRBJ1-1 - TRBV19 TGTGCCAGTAATCATCGGGTCGAGAACACTGAAGCTTTCTTT CASNHRVENTEAFF
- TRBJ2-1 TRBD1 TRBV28 TGTGCCAGCAGTCTCCGGGACAGGGATAGCAATGAGCAGTTCTTC CASSLRDRDSNEQFF